These 3 T cell receptor beta chains originate from one sample sequenced in a study of blood T cell repertoires in COVID-19 (dated by TCRdb to the early 2020s). Libraries came from the immunoSEQ multiplex PCR assay. The clones in this table, taken by TCRdb from immuneACCESS, are in-frame only. Not every clone is retained; where verified, under half of the shortfall comes from an unresolved V gene, and the cause of the rest is unknown. The sample yields roughly 72,000 clones; 60% to 85% were counted once. Of the sample, 5% to 5.5% falls within the top ten clones. Sequenced: peripheral blood. Receptors were obtained from an elderly woman with active or convalescent COVID-19.

The genes are TRBV18 and TRBJ2-7, with D possibly being TRBD2 (6 bases). With 0 bases removed from V and 2 bases from J, the gap between germline ends came to 17 bases. The CDR3 is made up of 17 amino acids. Germline V gene sequence: CDR1 KGHSH, CDR2 LQKENI. The CDR3 region has the DNA TGTGCCAGCTCACCACCGTTCGGTCGGGAGAACCCCTACGAGCAGTACTTC. This encodes CASSPPFGRENPYEQYF.

This clone was recorded once. The chain employs TRBV18 and TRBJ2-2; D might be TRBD1 (6 bases). CDR1 is KGHSH and CDR2 is LQKENI in the germline V gene. V lost 4 bases to trimming and J lost 4 bases, with 16 bases between them. This CDR3 spans 16 amino acids. In nucleotides, the CDR3 is TGTGCCAGCTCACAGAACTGGAGACAGGCCACCGGGGAGCTGTTTTTT. It codes for CASSQNWRQATGELFF.

This chain connects TRBV7-8 to TRBJ1-1; 10 bases agree with TRBD1. Germline CDR1 SGHVS, CDR2 FQNEAQ. V was clipped by 4 bases and J by 3 bases; unmatched bases: 8. The CDR3 runs to 16 residues. The CDR3 is CASSSPLGQGDTEAFF. The DNA of the CDR3 is TGTGCCAGCAGCTCACCCTTAGGACAGGGGGACACTGAAGCTTTCTTT. Together with reference TRBV7-8 and TRBJ1-1, the CDR3 gives the full variable domain: GAGVSQSPRYKVAKRGQDVALRCDPISGHVSLFWYQQALGQGPEFLTYFQNEAQLDKSGLPSDRFFAERPEGSVSTLKIQRTQQEDSAVYLCASSSPLGQGDTEAFFGQGTRLTVV.